The entry below gives a single T cell receptor beta chain sequence along with its context. In the original processing: It was from reference gene primer amplification that nucleated cell counts were estimated. Sequencing used immunoSEQ multiplex PCR; TCRdb keeps in-frame clones, though not all of them. The V and J calls and clone size are taken from that table; D and trimming were inferred from the DNA. The sample contains roughly 260,000 clones, roughly 90% of which appear only once. This specimen belongs to a study of blood T cell repertoires in COVID-19. Study-wide context: COVID-19 samples collected from the United States, Italy and Spain covered acute and convalescent phases. PBMCs, B-cell-depleted T cells, or T cells were the source of the cDNA or gDNA that made up the material.

The CDR3 is 12 residues long. CDR1 and CDR2 from the germline V gene are SEHNR and FQNEAQ (reference sequence). V shed 4 bases and J shed 12 bases, with 15 bases lying between them. The TCR sequence derives from a man aged 60-69 years who had recovered from COVID-19. Specimen: peripheral blood. The chain is built from TRBV7-9 and TRBJ1-1, with D possibly TRBD1 on 6 matching bases. The CDR3 DNA reads TGTGCCAGCAGCTACCAGGACAGTGGAACTTTCTTT. Translating gives CASSYQDSGTFF.